Following are 17 T cell receptor beta chains from one sample sequenced in a study of T cell responses to AZD1222 COVID-19 vaccine. TCRdb keeps only in-frame clones here, not all; method: immunoSEQ multiplex PCR. The sample lists tens of thousands of clones, about 92% occurring once. Sequencing used peripheral blood, obtained 28 days after the second AZD1222 dose. The receptors shown here come from an adult who received the AZD1222 COVID-19 vaccine.

The J gene is TRBJ2-5, the V gene TRBV5-5; 9 nucleotides match TRBD1. Germline assignment: CDR1 SGHKS and CDR2 YYEKEE (reference sequence). CDR3 length: 13 amino acids. Trimming removed 4 bases from V and 5 bases from J; junction bases left unmatched: 3. The CDR3 loop is CASSRTGVETQYF. DNA for the CDR3: TGTGCCAGCAGCCGGACAGGGGTTGAGACCCAGTACTTC.

This clone was detected only once. This chain links TRBV27 with TRBJ1-5, with D perhaps matching TRBD1 (5 bases). Germline V gives CDR1 MNHEY, CDR2 SMNVEV (reference sequence). CDR3 length: 20 amino acids. Trimming pared 6 bases from V and 0 bases from J, leaving 27 bases between. In DNA, the CDR3 is TGTGCCAGCAGCCGACGAGACAGACTTCCCTACACTTATAGCAATCAGCCCCAGCATTTT. Translated, it gives CASSRRDRLPYTYSNQPQHF.

The chain is built from TRBV5-6 and TRBJ2-7, with D uncertain. V was shortened by 2 bases and J by 3 bases, with 6 bases between the two germline ends. From germline, CDR1 is SGHDT and CDR2 YYEEEE. The CDR3 length is 12 residues. CDR3 amino acids: CASSLSSYEQYF. CDR3 DNA: TGTGCCAGCAGCTTAAGTAGCTACGAGCAGTACTTC. Drawing the rest from reference TRBV5-6 and TRBJ2-7, the complete variable domain is DAGVTQSPTHLIKTRGQQVTLRCSPKSGHDTVSWYQQALGQGPQFIFQYYEEEERQRGNFPDRFSGHQFPNYSSELNVNALLLGDSALYLCASSLSSYEQYFGPGTRLTVT.

This rearrangement joins TRBV30 to TRBJ1-2; TRBD1 matches at 7 bases. Losses at the gene ends were 4 bases for V and 3 bases for J; bases not matched to a gene: 8. Per germline, CDR1 GTSNPN and CDR2 SVGIG (reference sequence). The CDR3 has 14 residues. CDR3 amino acids: CAWTPDRAYYGYTF. The CDR3 nucleotides read TGTGCCTGGACCCCTGACAGGGCTTACTATGGCTACACCTTC.

The chain's CDR3 is CASSQVASNQPQHF. The DNA of the CDR3 is TGTGCCAGCAGCCAAGTCGCCAGCAATCAGCCCCAGCATTTT. The chain links TRBV4-2 to TRBJ1-5; D unresolved. Trimming took off 1 base at V and 1 base at J, with 5 bases between the two ends. The CDR3 runs 14 residues. The germline CDR1 and CDR2 sequences are LGHNA and YNFKEQ.

The rearrangement uses TRBV5-1 and TRBJ1-5; TRBD1 agrees at 11 bases. J was trimmed by 5 bases and V by 3 bases; bases with no gene match: 1. In germline, CDR1 is SGHRS, CDR2 YFSETQ. The length of the CDR3 is 14 residues. CDR3 bases: TGCGCCAGCAGCTCGGGACAGGGGGATCAGCCCCAGCATTTT. This translates into CASSSGQGDQPQHF.

The J gene is TRBJ1-1, the V gene TRBV6-5; TRBD1 matches 7 bases. This CDR3 has 14 amino acids. With V trimmed by 7 bases and J by 4 bases, 9 bases remained unmatched. The germline V gene encodes CDR1 MNHEY and CDR2 SVGAGI. The CDR3 is CASNRDSGSTEAFF. The CDR3 coding sequence is TGTGCCAGCAACCGGGACAGTGGCTCCACTGAAGCTTTCTTT.

This rearrangement joins TRBV20-1 to TRBJ1-2; D not resolved. The CDR3 contains 12 residues. V shed 3 bases and J shed 5 bases, with 10 bases lying between them. Germline CDR1 and CDR2: DFQATT and SNEGSKA (reference sequence). CDR3 loop: CSASPLLYGYTF. The DNA for the CDR3 is TGCAGTGCTAGTCCTCTTTTGTATGGCTACACCTTC.

The chain has TRBV18 and TRBJ2-7; D is uncertain. Germline CDR1 and CDR2: KGHSH and LQKENI. Trimming took 1 base from V and 3 from J, leaving 10 bases between them. The length of the CDR3 is 14 residues. The CDR3 is CASSPQVSDYEQYF. In DNA form, the CDR3 reads TGTGCCAGCTCACCACAGGTTTCCGACTACGAGCAGTACTTC.

This chain joins TRBV9 and TRBJ2-3; D is unresolved. This CDR3 has 12 amino acids. Germline V gene data show CDR1 as SGDLS and CDR2 as YYNGEE. V lost 4 bases and J 2 bases, leaving 5 bases between the germline ends. In DNA, the CDR3 is TGTGCCAGCAGCACAAACACAGATACGCAGTATTTT. Encoded protein: CASSTNTDTQYF.

The gene calls are TRBV28 and TRBJ1-2; D remains ambiguous. The germline V gene encodes CDR1 MDHEN and CDR2 SYDVKM. Trimming removed 2 bases from V and 7 bases from J, with 5 bases in between. This CDR3 is 11 amino acids long. This CDR3 is CASSLGSGYTF. CDR3 in DNA: TGTGCCAGCAGTTTAGGAAGTGGCTACACCTTC.

The gene calls are TRBV5-1 and TRBJ1-6; 7 positions match TRBD1. Losses at the gene ends were 4 bases for V and 0 bases for J; bases not matched to a gene: 4. Germline values: CDR1 SGHRS, CDR2 YFSETQ. This CDR3 contains 16 residues. CDR3 sequence: CASSQQGSSYNSPLHF. CDR3 coding DNA: TGCGCCAGCAGCCAACAGGGGAGCTCCTATAATTCACCCCTCCACTTT.

This clone has only one observation. This chain connects TRBV27 to TRBJ2-7; TRBD1 agrees at 9 bases. The V and J ends lost 6 bases and 2 bases, in that order; junction bases with no gene match: 5. This CDR3 is 14 amino acids long. CDR1 and CDR2 (germline): MNHEY, SMNVEV (reference sequence). The CDR3 sequence: CASRPGQGTYEQYF. The CDR3 coding sequence is TGTGCCAGCAGACCGGGACAGGGAACCTACGAGCAGTACTTC.

The rearrangement joins TRBV30 to TRBJ1-1, with D unresolved. The CDR3 runs to 12 residues. Trimming took off 4 bases at V and 0 bases at J, with 6 bases between the two ends. CDR1 is GTSNPN, CDR2 SVGIG, per germline (reference sequence). CDR3 bases: TGTGCCTGGAACAAGGTGAACACTGAAGCTTTCTTT. Encoded protein: CAWNKVNTEAFF.

The rearrangement joins TRBV11-3 to TRBJ2-7, with D maybe TRBD2 (7 bases). The CDR3 is made up of 12 amino acids. From germline, CDR1 is SGHNT and CDR2 YENEEA. Trimming pared 5 bases from V and 4 bases from J, leaving 9 bases between. CDR3 in amino acids: CASSRGGYEQYF. Here the CDR3 DNA reads TGTGCCAGCAGCAGGGGGGGGTACGAGCAGTACTTC.

This chain links TRBV4-2 with TRBJ2-7; 8 nucleotides align to TRBD2. The V gene's germline CDR1 is LGHNA and CDR2 YNFKEQ. This CDR3 has 16 residues. V shed 4 bases and J 1 base; nucleotides not matched to a gene: 9. CDR3 protein: CASSPRMTSASYEQYF. CDR3 DNA: TGTGCCAGCAGCCCAAGGATGACTAGCGCTTCCTACGAGCAGTACTTC.

The rearrangement links TRBV3-1 (or the pseudogene TRBV3-2) to TRBJ2-5, with a possible D match to TRBD2 (6 bases). The germline V and J ends were trimmed by 2 bases and 2 bases, with 12 bases remaining between them. The CDR3 length is 15 residues. Germline assignment: CDR1 LGHDT and CDR2 YNNKEL (reference sequence). The CDR3 DNA is TGTGCCAGCAGCCAACGGCGGGGCGGGCAAGAGACCCAGTACTTC. The encoded protein is CASSQRRGGQETQYF.